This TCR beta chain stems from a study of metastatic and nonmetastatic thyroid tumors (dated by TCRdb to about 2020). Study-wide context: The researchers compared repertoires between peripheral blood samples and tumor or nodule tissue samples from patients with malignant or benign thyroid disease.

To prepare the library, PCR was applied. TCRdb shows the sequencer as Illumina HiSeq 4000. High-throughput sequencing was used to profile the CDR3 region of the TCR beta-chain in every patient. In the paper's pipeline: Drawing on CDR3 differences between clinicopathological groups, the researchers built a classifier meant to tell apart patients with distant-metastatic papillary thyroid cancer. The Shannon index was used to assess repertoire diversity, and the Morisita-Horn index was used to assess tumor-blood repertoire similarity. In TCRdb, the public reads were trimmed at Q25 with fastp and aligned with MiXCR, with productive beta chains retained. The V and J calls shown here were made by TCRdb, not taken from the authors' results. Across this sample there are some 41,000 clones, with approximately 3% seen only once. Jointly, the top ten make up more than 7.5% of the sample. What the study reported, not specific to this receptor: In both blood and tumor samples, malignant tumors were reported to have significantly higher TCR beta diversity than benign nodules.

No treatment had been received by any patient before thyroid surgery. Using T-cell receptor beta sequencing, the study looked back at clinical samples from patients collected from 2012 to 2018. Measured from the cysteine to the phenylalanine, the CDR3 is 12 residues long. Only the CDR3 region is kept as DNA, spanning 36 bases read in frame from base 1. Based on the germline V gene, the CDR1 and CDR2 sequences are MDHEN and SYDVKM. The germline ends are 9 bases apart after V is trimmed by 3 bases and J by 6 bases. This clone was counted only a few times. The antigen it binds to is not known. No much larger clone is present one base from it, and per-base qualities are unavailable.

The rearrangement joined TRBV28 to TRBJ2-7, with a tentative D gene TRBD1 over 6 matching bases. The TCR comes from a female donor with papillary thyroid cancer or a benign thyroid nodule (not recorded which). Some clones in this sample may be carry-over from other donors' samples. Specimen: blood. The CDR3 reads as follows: CASSFGRGEQYF. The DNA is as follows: TGTGCCAGCAGTTTCGGCAGGGGCGAGCAGTACTTC.